Presented here are 5 T cell receptor beta chains from one specimen sequenced in a study of cytomegalovirus exposure and HLA in healthy donors. The study ran its PCR with 60 Vbeta and 13 Jbeta primers. The table came from immunoSEQ multiplex PCR; TCRdb's copy has only in-frame clones and leaves some out. This repertoire shows under 200,000 clones, around 75% found once; its top ten account for about 1.7%. Sequencing was carried out using PBMCs. The receptor source for this set is a woman in her 30s in good health and CMV-seronegative.

This clone was observed a handful of times. The CDR3 sequence is CASSPQGAVEEKLFF. In nucleotides, the CDR3 is TGTGCCAGCTCACCTCAGGGGGCAGTAGAAGAAAAACTGTTTTTT. V is TRBV18 and J is TRBJ1-4, with 8 bases aligning to TRBD1. The CDR3 contains 15 residues. V lost 3 bases and J lost 8; bases outside the gene matches: 8. Germline loops: CDR1 KGHSH, CDR2 LQKENI.

The chain uses TRBV5-6 and TRBJ2-7; D is possibly TRBD1 (6 bases). The germline gives CDR1 SGHDT, CDR2 YYEEEE. V was trimmed by 3 bases and J by 3 bases, leaving 10 bases between them. The CDR3 runs to 13 residues. The CDR3 spells CASSWGTHYEQYF. The CDR3 coding sequence is TGTGCCAGCAGCTGGGGGACACACTACGAGCAGTACTTC.

The chain recombines TRBV29-1 with TRBJ1-2; 10 bases are a match to TRBD1. Trimming cost V 6 bases and J 6 bases; bases outside gene matches: 10. The germline gives CDR1 SQVTM, CDR2 ANQGSEA. This CDR3 is built from 14 residues. CDR3 loop: CSVEPGQGIDGYTF. Written as DNA, the CDR3 is TGCAGCGTCGAGCCGGGACAGGGGATAGATGGCTACACCTTC.

The CDR3 DNA reads as TGTGCCAGCAATTTCGCAGGGAGGAGGGAGACCCAGTACTTC. The encoded protein is CASNFAGRRETQYF. The rearrangement joins TRBV2 to TRBJ2-5, with D perhaps TRBD2 (6 bases). The ends were cut back, 7 bases at V and 5 bases at J, with 17 bases in the middle. The CDR3 is made up of 14 amino acids. The germline gives CDR1 SNHLY, CDR2 FYNNEI.

The chain is built from TRBV7-8 and TRBJ1-4; 9 bases agree with TRBD1. V shed 5 bases and J 8 bases; nucleotides not matched to a gene: 9. Germline V CDR1 and CDR2: SGHVS, FQNEAQ. CDR3 length: 15 residues. The CDR3 nucleotides read TGTGCCAGCAGCCCCAACAGGGGGCATCGAGAAAAACTGTTTTTT. Residues: CASSPNRGHREKLFF.